Below are 30 T cell receptor beta chains sequenced from a single sample in a study of CD8 T cells in Susac syndrome. An amount of RNA that ranged from roughly 0.45 to 1 ug was reverse transcribed with random hexamers. TCRdb reprocessed the immunoSEQ multiplex PCR reads via MiXCR and lists one record per CDR3 protein. The sample contains roughly 250,000 distinct CDR3 sequences, 95% to 97% of which appear only once. Sequencing was done on a sample of CD4+ T cells from PBMCs. Every receptor here comes from a human donor with Susac syndrome.

This clonotype was picked up one time. The junction and the germline gene differ at one end; a read error may be behind it. This chain connects TRBV5-1 to TRBJ2-7; 7 nucleotides line up with TRBD2. CDR1 and CDR2 from the germline V gene are SGHRS and YFSETQ. The CDR3 spans 13 residues. CDR3 amino acids: CASREAVSGIINF. The CDR3 DNA reads TGCGCCAGCAGGGAGGCGGTGAGCGGGATCATAAACTTC.

The chain combines TRBV7-2 with TRBJ1-2; no clear D. In germline, CDR1 is SGHTA, CDR2 FQGNSA. The V and J ends lost 4 bases and 5 bases respectively, with 14 bases between them. This CDR3 comprises 14 residues. The CDR3 loop is CASSSVGWSYGYTF. CDR3 sequence (DNA): TGTGCCAGCAGCTCCGTTGGCTGGTCTTATGGCTACACCTTC. Variable domain in full (rest from reference TRBV7-2 and TRBJ1-2): GAGVSQSPSNKVTEKGKDVELRCDPISGHTALYWYRQSLGQGLEFLIYFQGNSAPDKSGLPSDRFSAERTGGSVSTLTIQRTQQEDSAVYLCASSSVGWSYGYTFGSGTRLTVV.

The V call is TRBV29-1, the J call TRBJ2-5; D possibly corresponds to TRBD1 (7 bases). Trimming took 6 bases from V and 7 from J, leaving 21 bases between them. The CDR3 is made up of 14 amino acids. Germline CDR1 and CDR2: SQVTM and ANQGSEA. This chain's CDR3 is CSVPGGGIDGTQYF. CDR3 nucleotides: TGCAGCGTCCCAGGGGGAGGCATAGATGGGACCCAGTACTTC.

This chain links TRBV3-1 with TRBJ2-7; D is uncertain. Trimming took off 1 base at V and 5 bases at J, with 3 bases between the two ends. The CDR3 runs 11 residues. Germline V gene sequence: CDR1 LGHDT, CDR2 YNNKEL (reference sequence). CDR3 sequence: CASSQVDEQYF. CDR3 nucleotide sequence: TGTGCCAGCAGCCAAGTGGACGAGCAGTACTTC.

The CDR3 DNA is TGCAGTGCCCTATGGGCGGGCAGGTCTGGAAACACCATATATTTT. It is translated as CSALWAGRSGNTIYF. The V gene is TRBV20-1, the J gene TRBJ1-3; D unclear. The germline CDR1 and CDR2 sequences are DFQATT and SNEGSKA (reference sequence). With 6 bases removed from V and 1 base from J, the gap between germline ends came to 16 bases. This CDR3 contains 15 residues.

This clonotype was seen once. The J gene is TRBJ2-7, the V gene TRBV4-1; D is unclear. With 2 bases removed from V and 5 bases from J, the gap between germline ends came to 10 bases. Germline V gives CDR1 MGHRA, CDR2 YSYEKL. This CDR3 region has 13 residues. The chain's CDR3 is CASSQTTEHEQYF. CDR3 nucleotides: TGCGCCAGCAGCCAAACCACCGAACACGAGCAGTACTTC.

The CDR3 region has the DNA TGTGCCAGCAGCCGCGGACCCATCCAAGAGACCCAGTACTTC. Protein product: CASSRGPIQETQYF. The rearrangement uses TRBV3-1 and TRBJ2-5; D is unresolved. Germline V gene sequence: CDR1 LGHDT, CDR2 YNNKEL (reference sequence). CDR3 size: 14 residues. Trimming cost V 4 bases and J 1 base, with 10 bases left between them.

The genes are TRBV20-1 and TRBJ2-1; 14 bases are shared with TRBD2. The CDR3 sequence is 15 residues long. Germline V gene sequence: CDR1 DFQATT, CDR2 SNEGSKA (reference sequence). The J segment lost 5 bases and the V segment lost 6 bases, leaving 6 bases of the junction unmatched. CDR3 nucleotide sequence: TGCAGTGCCCCGGGACTAGCGGGAGATAACAATGAGCAGTTCTTC. Translated, it gives CSAPGLAGDNNEQFF.

The CDR3 nucleotides are TGTGCCACCAGCAGAGATCCCGCCATCGGGGTCTATGGCTACACCTTC. This gives the protein CATSRDPAIGVYGYTF. The chain combines TRBV15 with TRBJ1-2; D gene ambiguous. CDR1 and CDR2 (germline): LNHNV, YYDKDF (reference sequence). V was clipped by 0 bases and J by 4 bases, with 15 bases between them. The CDR3 length is 16 residues.

CDR3 sequence: CAWSPDRNTEAFF. CDR3 nucleotide sequence: TGTGCCTGGAGTCCCGACAGGAACACTGAAGCTTTCTTT. The V gene is TRBV30, the J gene TRBJ1-1, with TRBD1 as a possible D gene (5 bases). The CDR3 contains 13 residues. Germline values: CDR1 GTSNPN, CDR2 SVGIG (reference sequence). V gave up 2 bases and J gave up 1 base, with 8 bases separating them. The whole variable domain, filled in from reference TRBV30 and TRBJ1-1, reads SQTIHQWPATLVQPVGSPLSLECTVEGTSNPNLYWYRQAAGRGLQLLFYSVGIGQISSEVPQNLSASRPQDRQFILSSKKLLLSDSGFYLCAWSPDRNTEAFFGQGTRLTVV.

The rearrangement joins TRBV4-1 to TRBJ2-1, with 10 bases identical to TRBD2. J gave up 6 bases and V 2 bases, and 10 bases lay outside the gene matches. CDR3 size: 17 residues. Germline V gives CDR1 MGHRA, CDR2 YSYEKL. The CDR3 coding sequence is TGCGCCAGCAGCCAACCCAAGCTAGCGGGAGCGCGCAATGAGCAGTTCTTC. Its protein product is CASSQPKLAGARNEQFF.

This chain links TRBV6-2 or TRBV6-3 with TRBJ2-7; a weak D match, TRBD2 (5 bases). Trimming shortened V by 6 bases and J by 2 bases, and 11 bases separated the two germline ends. This CDR3 has 13 amino acids. Germline V CDR1 and CDR2: MNHEY, SVGEGT. This chain's CDR3 is CASRQDGTYEQYF. The CDR3 coding sequence is TGTGCCAGCAGGCAGGACGGGACCTACGAGCAGTACTTC.

CDR3 loop: CAWKANSGTGKLFF. Here the CDR3 DNA reads TGTGCCTGGAAGGCGAACTCCGGGACAGGGAAACTGTTTTTT. The V call is TRBV30, the J call TRBJ1-4; TRBD1 agrees at 9 bases. The CDR3 runs to 14 residues. V trimming: 4 bases; J trimming: 11 bases; junction bases outside the gene matches: 11. CDR1 and CDR2 from the germline V gene are GTSNPN and SVGIG (reference sequence).

The gene calls are TRBV11-3 and TRBJ2-1; 7 bases match TRBD1. This CDR3 is 16 amino acids long. V shed 0 bases and J 6 bases; nucleotides not matched to a gene: 8. Germline loops: CDR1 SGHNT, CDR2 YENEEA. DNA of the CDR3: TGTGCCAGCAGCTTAGATCTGAGGGCAGGGGGCAATGAGCAGTTCTTC. It codes for CASSLDLRAGGNEQFF.

This clonotype is a singleton in its sample. CDR3 sequence: CSAGGTSLQETQYF. The CDR3 DNA reads TGCAGTGCTGGCGGGACTAGCCTTCAAGAGACCCAGTACTTC. The chain has TRBV20-1 and TRBJ2-5, with 9 nucleotides matching TRBD2. CDR3 length: 14 amino acids. J lost 2 bases, V lost 5 bases, and 6 bases had no gene match. The V gene's germline CDR1 is DFQATT and CDR2 SNEGSKA (reference sequence).

The V call is TRBV19, the J call TRBJ2-7, with 7 bases fitting TRBD1. This CDR3 is built from 15 residues. CDR1 LNHDA and CDR2 SQIVND come from the germline V gene (reference sequence). V gave up 6 bases and J gave up 7 bases; unmatched junction bases: 15. DNA for the CDR3: TGTGCCAGTAGAAGATCGCCTACAGGGGATTGGGAGCAGTACTTC. This sequence encodes CASRRSPTGDWEQYF.

The genes are TRBV23-1 and TRBJ1-5, with 10 bases aligning to TRBD1. TRBV23-1 counts as an open reading frame of uncertain function. The CDR3 extends over 19 amino acids. J gave up 0 bases and V 0 bases, and 8 bases lay outside the gene matches. The CDR3 loop is CASSQSPGQGGYSNQPQHF. CDR3 nucleotide sequence: TGCGCCAGCAGTCAATCTCCCGGACAGGGGGGGTATAGCAATCAGCCCCAGCATTTT.

The gene calls are TRBV29-1 and TRBJ2-7; D is perhaps TRBD1 (8 bases). The germline V gene encodes CDR1 SQVTM and CDR2 ANQGSEA. The CDR3 length is 12 residues. The V and J ends lost 4 bases and 5 bases respectively, with 12 bases between them. DNA of the CDR3: TGCAGCGTTGGGACAGGGAGGGACGAGCAGTACTTC. Amino acid sequence: CSVGTGRDEQYF.

In its sample, this clonotype was seen once. The chain uses TRBV7-8 and TRBJ1-1; 11 nucleotides agree with TRBD1. The J segment lost 1 base and the V segment lost 8 bases, leaving 12 bases of the junction unmatched. Germline-derived CDR1 and CDR2 are SGHVS and FQNEAQ. CDR3 length: 17 amino acids. The CDR3 protein is CASGRPGQGGANTEAFF. The CDR3 DNA reads as TGTGCCAGCGGCAGACCGGGACAGGGGGGCGCGAACACTGAAGCTTTCTTT.

The V and J genes are TRBV29-1 and TRBJ1-1; perhaps TRBD1 as D (5 bases). Germline V gene sequence: CDR1 SQVTM, CDR2 ANQGSEA. The V end lost 4 bases, the J end lost 0 bases, and 18 bases lay between the germline ends. This CDR3 region has 16 residues. DNA for the CDR3: TGCAGCGTTGGAGAGGCAGTCGGGGGGGTGAACACTGAAGCTTTCTTT. This encodes CSVGEAVGGVNTEAFF. Drawing the rest from reference TRBV29-1 and TRBJ1-1, the complete variable domain is SAVISQKPSRDICQRGTSLTIQCQVDSQVTMMFWYRQQPGQSLTLIATANQGSEATYESGFVIDKFPISRPNLTFSTLTVSNMSPEDSSIYLCSVGEAVGGVNTEAFFGQGTRLTVV.

This clonotype has only one observation. The V and J genes are TRBV7-9 and TRBJ2-3; possible D gene TRBD1, 5 bases. Germline CDR1 is SEHNR and CDR2 is FQNEAQ (reference sequence). Trimming pared 1 base from V and 4 bases from J, leaving 12 bases between. The CDR3 runs to 15 residues. The CDR3 here is CASSLVSGIADTQYF. In nucleotides, the CDR3 is TGTGCCAGCAGCTTAGTTTCAGGGATCGCAGATACGCAGTATTTT.

This chain connects TRBV14 to TRBJ2-7; 8 nucleotides match TRBD1. The V segment lost 4 bases and the J segment 0 bases; nucleotides outside the gene matches: 2. Germline CDR1 is SGHDN and CDR2 is FVKESK. CDR3 length: 14 amino acids. The CDR3 nucleotides read TGTGCCAGCAGCCGCAGGGGGCTCTCCTACGAGCAGTACTTC. Protein product: CASSRRGLSYEQYF. Drawing the rest from reference TRBV14 and TRBJ2-7, the complete variable domain is EAGVTQFPSHSVIEKGQTVTLRCDPISGHDNLYWYRRVMGKEIKFLLHFVKESKQDESGMPNNRFLAERTGGTYSTLKVQPAELEDSGVYFCASSRRGLSYEQYFGPGTRLTVT.

V is TRBV12-3 or TRBV12-4 and J is TRBJ2-2; unclear D gene. Trimming took off 2 bases at V and 11 bases at J, with 12 bases between the two ends. The CDR3 consists of 13 residues. The CDR3 region is CASSLRGHKELFF. As DNA, the CDR3 is TGTGCCAGCAGTTTACGTGGCCACAAAGAGCTGTTTTTT.

V gene TRBV25-1 combines with J gene TRBJ1-4; D possibly corresponds to TRBD1 (5 bases). Trimming removed 8 bases at V and 7 bases at J, with 14 bases between. The CDR3 has 13 residues. The germline gives CDR1 MGHDK, CDR2 SYGVNS. The CDR3 spells CASGGGLGEKLFF. In nucleotides, the CDR3 is TGTGCCAGCGGGGGAGGGCTAGGTGAAAAACTGTTTTTT. Complete variable domain (other parts from reference TRBV25-1 and TRBJ1-4): EADIYQTPRYLVIGTGKKITLECSQTMGHDKMYWYQQDPGMELHLIHYSYGVNSTEKGDLSSESTVSRIRTEHFPLTLESARPSHTSQYLCASGGGLGEKLFFGSGTQLSVL.

The chain uses TRBV7-8 and TRBJ2-5; possible D gene TRBD1, 6 bases. This CDR3 has 11 residues. V dropped 5 bases and J dropped 13 bases, with 14 bases sitting between them. CDR1 is SGHVS and CDR2 is FQNEAQ in the germline V gene. CDR3 bases: TGTGCCAGCAGCCTTACAGGGAGAAGGTACTTC. Translation gives CASSLTGRRYF.

This CDR3 reads CSAVDRVVETQYF. The CDR3 nucleotides are TGCAGCGCAGTGGACAGGGTCGTGGAGACCCAGTACTTC. This chain uses TRBV29-1 with TRBJ2-5, with 8 bases lining up with TRBD1. V lost 7 bases to trimming and J lost 5 bases; unmatched junction nucleotides: 9. The CDR3 consists of 13 residues. The V gene's germline CDR1 is SQVTM and CDR2 ANQGSEA.

This clonotype turned up a few times. V gene TRBV9 combines with J gene TRBJ2-5, with D unclear. V lost 1 base and J 4 bases, leaving 5 bases between the germline ends. This CDR3 contains 12 residues. The germline V gene has CDR1 SGDLS and CDR2 YYNGEE. In nucleotides, the CDR3 is TGTGCCAGCAGCGTACGAGGAGAGACCCAGTACTTC. Amino acid sequence: CASSVRGETQYF.

This chain connects TRBV28 to TRBJ2-1; TRBD1 might be the D (7 bases). The CDR3 sequence is 16 residues long. The V gene's germline CDR1 is MDHEN and CDR2 SYDVKM. The V and J ends lost 0 bases and 5 bases respectively, with 14 bases between them. CDR3 region: CASSLWMRDRNNEQFF. The CDR3, as DNA: TGTGCCAGCAGTTTATGGATGCGGGACAGAAACAATGAGCAGTTCTTC.

The chain recombines TRBV9 with TRBJ2-5; D call uncertain. Trimming removed 0 bases from V and 5 bases from J, with 8 bases in between. This CDR3 region has 13 residues. CDR1 and CDR2 from the germline V gene are SGDLS and YYNGEE. CDR3 sequence reads: CASSVVVGETQYF. The CDR3 DNA sequence: TGTGCCAGCAGCGTAGTCGTGGGGGAGACCCAGTACTTC.

The V gene is TRBV29-1, the J gene TRBJ2-7; TRBD2 matches at 12 bases. This CDR3 has 15 residues. V dropped 3 bases and J dropped 4; count of bases not matched to a gene: 7. CDR1 is SQVTM and CDR2 is ANQGSEA in the germline V gene. The CDR3 loop reads CSVDLTSGRGYEQYF. The CDR3 DNA is TGCAGCGTTGACCTGACTAGCGGGAGAGGTTACGAGCAGTACTTC.